These T cell receptor beta chains were read from a single sample in a study of blood T cell repertoires in COVID-19. Method: immunoSEQ multiplex PCR; TCRdb's copy keeps in-frame clones and lacks some. The sample consists of tens of thousands of clones, approximately 78% of them appearing once. Sequences were obtained from peripheral blood. These receptors were obtained from a human donor with acute or convalescent COVID-19. The donor label of this sample is uncertain. CDR3s include the opening cysteine and the closing phenylalanine or tryptophan. Fields, in order: J gene, V gene, clone size, D gene, CDR3 DNA, CDR3 protein. The D gene is left open where the match is weak. Clone sizes are given selectively: once, few, many, or a class where the clone is expanded.

TRBJ2-1	TRBV18	few	TRBD2	TGTGCCAGCTCATCCGGACTAGCGGCAAACAATGAGCAGTTCTTC	CASSSGLAANNEQFF
TRBJ1-1	TRBV5-1	-	-	TGCGCCAGCACGATAGACAGGCCACCGAACACTGAAGCTTTCTTT	CASTIDRPPNTEAFF
TRBJ1-1	TRBV19	-	-	TGTGCCAGTACCGCGACAGCCATGAACACTGAAGCTTTCTTT	CASTATAMNTEAFF
TRBJ1-6	TRBV19	-	-	TGTGCCAGTAGTATAACGGCAGGGGATTCACCCCTCCACTTT	CASSITAGDSPLHF
TRBJ2-7	TRBV7-2	once	-	TGTGCCAGCAGCTCAACGGGTCAGGGGCTCATGGGCGAGCAGTACTTC	CASSSTGQGLMGEQYF
TRBJ1-2	TRBV4-2	-	TRBD1	TGTGCCAGCAGCCAAGAATCGGACAGGACCCATGGCTACACCTTC	CASSQESDRTHGYTF
TRBJ2-1	TRBV7-2	-	-	TGTGCCAGCAGCTTAGCCGGCACGGGCTCCTACAATGAGCAGTTCTTC	CASSLAGTGSYNEQFF
TRBJ2-5	TRBV9	-	-	TGTGCCAGCAGCGAATCGACAGGCGGGGAGACCCAGTACTTC	CASSESTGGETQYF
TRBJ1-2	TRBV7-8	-	TRBD1	TGTGCCAGCAGCTCTAGACAGGGGCCCCCGGTTCGTGGCTACACCTTC	CASSSRQGPPVRGYTF
TRBJ2-2	TRBV11-3	-	TRBD2	TGTGCCAGCAACAACGGGGAGGGTCGTAACACCGGGGAGCTGTTTTTT	CASNNGEGRNTGELFF
TRBJ1-6	TRBV30	-	-	TGTGCCTGGAGTGTCCCAGGGTTTTCACCCCTCCACTTT	CAWSVPGFSPLHF
TRBJ2-3	TRBV7-2	-	TRBD2	TGTGCCAGCAGCACGGGACTAGCGGGAGGGTCTCTCACAGATACGCAGTATTTT	CASSTGLAGGSLTDTQYF
TRBJ2-3	TRBV30	-	-	TGTGCCTGGAGTTGGGAGAGCACAGATACGCAGTATTTT	CAWSWESTDTQYF
TRBJ2-1	TRBV4-3	once	TRBD2	TGCGCCAGCAGCCAGACTAGCGGGGGAGGGAATGAGCAGTTCTTC	CASSQTSGGGNEQFF
TRBJ2-6	TRBV28	-	TRBD1	TGTGCCAGCAGTTCTCCCTACAACAGGGGGCTCGGGGCCAACGTCCTGACTTTC	CASSSPYNRGLGANVLTF
TRBJ2-5	TRBV7-7	-	-	TGTGCCAGCAGCTTAGCGGGCGGGGTGGAGACCCAGTACTTC	CASSLAGGVETQYF
TRBJ2-1	TRBV6-2/TRBV6-3	-	-	TGTGCCAGCAGTTATCTAGCGAGGAATGAGCAGTTCTTC	CASSYLARNEQFF
TRBJ1-1	TRBV19	-	-	TGTGCCAGTACTACTAAGGGACATAAGAACACTGAAGCTTTCTTT	CASTTKGHKNTEAFF
TRBJ2-3	TRBV4-3	once	TRBD2	TGCGCCAGCAGCCTGGGGGACTACCCAGATACGCAGTATTTT	CASSLGDYPDTQYF
TRBJ2-2	TRBV30	-	-	TGTGCCTTATCACACTCCGCGGCAACCACCGGGGAGCTGTTTTTT	CALSHSAATTGELFF
TRBJ1-1	TRBV6-5	-	-	TGTGCCAGCAGTTATTCAGGGTTTGTGGGGACTGAAGCTTTCTTT	CASSYSGFVGTEAFF
TRBJ2-1	TRBV19	-	TRBD2	TGTGCCAGTAGTATGTGGACTAGCGGGAAGGATGAGCAGTTCTTC	CASSMWTSGKDEQFF
TRBJ2-3	TRBV29-1	-	-	TGCAGCTACAAGGCGATCGGGCTTGGAGGGGGGGTGACAGATACGCAGTATTTT	CSYKAIGLGGGVTDTQYF
TRBJ2-1	TRBV2	once	-	TGTGCCAGCAGTGGATCTACCTCCTACAATGAGCAGTTCTTC	CASSGSTSYNEQFF
TRBJ1-1	TRBV6-5	-	-	TGTGCCAGCAGTTACTTGGGGGGATGGACTGAAGCTTTCTTT	CASSYLGGWTEAFF
TRBJ1-2	TRBV7-2	once	-	TGTGCCAGCAGCCCCCAGGGTGATGGCTACACCTTC	CASSPQGDGYTF
TRBJ1-5	TRBV2	-	TRBD1	TGTGCCAGCAGCGGGACAGAAACCCAGCCCCAGCATTTT	CASSGTETQPQHF